This T cell receptor (beta chain) was sequenced for a study of CD8 T cells in Susac syndrome. V lost 5 bases to trimming and J lost 1 base; unmatched junction nucleotides: 3. Germline V gene sequence: CDR1 SGDLS, CDR2 YYNGEE. This CDR3 region has 13 residues. In blood CD8+ and CD4+ T cells, TCR beta underwent sequencing. Reverse transcription used about 0.5 to 1 ug RNA and random hexamers. The authors amplified TCR beta CDR3 across 54 Vbeta and 13 Jbeta using immunoSEQ multiplex PCR. Using its own MiXCR run on the immunoSEQ multiplex PCR reads, TCRdb lists one record per CDR3 protein. The table shows 77,000 or so distinct CDR3 sequences, with about 94% occurring only once.

The sample taken for sequencing was CD8+ T cells from PBMCs. The genes are TRBV9 and TRBJ2-7, with 7 bases that match TRBD1. This TCR was recovered from a human donor with multiple sclerosis. The CDR3, as DNA: TGTGCCAGCAGGGGGGACAGATCCTACGAGCAGTACTTC. It encodes CASRGDRSYEQYF.